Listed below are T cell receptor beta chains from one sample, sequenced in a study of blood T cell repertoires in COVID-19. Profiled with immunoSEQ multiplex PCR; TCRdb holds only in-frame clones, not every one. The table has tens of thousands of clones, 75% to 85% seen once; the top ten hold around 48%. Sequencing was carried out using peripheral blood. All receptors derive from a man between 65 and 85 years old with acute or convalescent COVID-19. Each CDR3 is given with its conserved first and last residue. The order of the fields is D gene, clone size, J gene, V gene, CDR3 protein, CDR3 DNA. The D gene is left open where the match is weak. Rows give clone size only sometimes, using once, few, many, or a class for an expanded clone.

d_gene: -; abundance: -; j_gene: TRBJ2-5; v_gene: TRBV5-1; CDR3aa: CASSLGVLTETQYF; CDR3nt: TGCGCCAGCAGCTTGGGAGTCCTAACCGAGACCCAGTACTTC
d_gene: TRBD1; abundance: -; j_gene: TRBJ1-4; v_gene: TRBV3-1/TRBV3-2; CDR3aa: CASSQAGGTGNEKLFF; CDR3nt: TGTGCCAGCAGCCAAGCAGGCGGGACAGGGAATGAAAAACTGTTTTTT
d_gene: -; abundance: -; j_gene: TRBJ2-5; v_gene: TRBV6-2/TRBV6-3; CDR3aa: CASSSVSGGETQYF; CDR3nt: TGTGCCAGCAGTTCCGTTAGCGGAGGAGAGACCCAGTACTTC
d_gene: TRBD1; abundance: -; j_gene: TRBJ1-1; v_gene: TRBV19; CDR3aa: CASSIVTGGTEAFF; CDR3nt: TGTGCCAGTAGTATAGTCACAGGGGGAACTGAAGCTTTCTTT
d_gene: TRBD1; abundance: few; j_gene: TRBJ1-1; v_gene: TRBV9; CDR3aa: CASRGQGTDPMNTEAFF; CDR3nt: TGTGCCAGCAGAGGCCAGGGGACAGACCCAATGAACACTGAAGCTTTCTTT
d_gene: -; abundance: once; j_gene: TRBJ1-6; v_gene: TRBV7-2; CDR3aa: CASSEVGGGNSPLHF; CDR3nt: TGTGCCAGCAGCGAAGTGGGGGGAGGTAATTCACCCCTCCACTTT
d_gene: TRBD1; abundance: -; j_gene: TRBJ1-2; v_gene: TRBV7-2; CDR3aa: CASSPRTGDYGYTF; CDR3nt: TGTGCCAGCAGCCCTCGGACAGGGGACTATGGCTACACCTTC
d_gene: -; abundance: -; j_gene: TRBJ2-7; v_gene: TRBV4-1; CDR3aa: CASSQQRQFYEQYF; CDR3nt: TGCGCCAGCAGCCAACAAAGACAGTTCTATGAGCAGTACTTC
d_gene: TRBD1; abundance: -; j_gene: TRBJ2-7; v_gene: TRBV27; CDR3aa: CASRGQAYEQYF; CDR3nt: TGTGCCAGCAGGGGACAGGCCTACGAGCAGTACTTC
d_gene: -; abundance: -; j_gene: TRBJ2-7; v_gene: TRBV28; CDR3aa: CARTIYPTGYEQYF; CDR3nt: TGTGCCAGGACCATTTATCCTACAGGGTACGAGCAGTACTTC
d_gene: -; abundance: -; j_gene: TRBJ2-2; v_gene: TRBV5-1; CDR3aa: CASSDGLLTGELFF; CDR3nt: TGCGCCAGCAGTGATGGACTACTGACCGGGGAGCTGTTTTTT
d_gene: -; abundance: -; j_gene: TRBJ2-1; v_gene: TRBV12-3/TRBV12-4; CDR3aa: CASSLGLAAKFF; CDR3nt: TGTGCCAGCAGTTTAGGCTTAGCGGCCAAGTTCTTC
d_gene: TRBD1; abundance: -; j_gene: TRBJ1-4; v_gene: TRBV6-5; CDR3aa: CASSFDRGIEKLFF; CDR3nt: TGTGCCAGCAGTTTCGACAGGGGGATTGAAAAACTGTTTTTT
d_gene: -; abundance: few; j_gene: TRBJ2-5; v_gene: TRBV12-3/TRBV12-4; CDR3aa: CASSPAGQETQYF; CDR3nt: TGTGCCAGCAGTCCTGCGGGCCAAGAGACCCAGTACTTC
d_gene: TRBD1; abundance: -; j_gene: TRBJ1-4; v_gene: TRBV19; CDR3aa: CASRGGQVDEKLFF; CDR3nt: TGTGCCAGTAGGGGAGGACAGGTCGATGAAAAACTGTTTTTT
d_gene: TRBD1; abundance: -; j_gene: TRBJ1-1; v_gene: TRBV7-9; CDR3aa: CASSPLPGQTVVEAFF; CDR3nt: TGTGCCAGCAGTCCACTGCCGGGACAGACGGTTGTTGAAGCTTTCTTT
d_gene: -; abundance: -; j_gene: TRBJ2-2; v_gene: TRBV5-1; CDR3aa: CASSLTGGLNTGELFF; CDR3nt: TGCGCCAGCAGCTTAACAGGGGGACTAAACACCGGGGAGCTGTTTTTT
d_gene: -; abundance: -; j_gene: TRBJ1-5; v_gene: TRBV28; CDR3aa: CASTIQDQPQHF; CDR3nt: TGTGCCAGCACTATCCAGGATCAGCCCCAGCATTTT
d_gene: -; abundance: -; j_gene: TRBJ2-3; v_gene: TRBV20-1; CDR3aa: CSAPSPDTQYF; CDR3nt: TGCAGTGCTCCCTCCCCAGATACGCAGTATTTT